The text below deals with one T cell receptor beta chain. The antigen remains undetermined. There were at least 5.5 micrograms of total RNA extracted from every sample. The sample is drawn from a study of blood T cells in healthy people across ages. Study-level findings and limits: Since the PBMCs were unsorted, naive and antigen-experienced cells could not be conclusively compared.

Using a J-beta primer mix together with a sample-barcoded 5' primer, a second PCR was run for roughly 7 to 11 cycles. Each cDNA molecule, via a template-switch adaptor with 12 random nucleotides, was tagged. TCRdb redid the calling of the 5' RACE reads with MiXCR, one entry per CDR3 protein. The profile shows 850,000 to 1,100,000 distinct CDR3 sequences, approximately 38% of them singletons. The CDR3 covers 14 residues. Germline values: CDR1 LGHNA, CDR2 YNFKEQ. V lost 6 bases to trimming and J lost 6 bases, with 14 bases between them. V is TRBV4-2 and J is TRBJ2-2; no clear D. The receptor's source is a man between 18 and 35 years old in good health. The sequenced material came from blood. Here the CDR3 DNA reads TGTGCCAGCAGATTCCAGGAAGTATCCGGGGAGCTGTTTTTT. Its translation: CASRFQEVSGELFF.